This T cell receptor (beta chain) was recovered during a study of blood T cell repertoires in COVID-19. Some clones are missing from TCRdb's copy, which holds only in-frame ones; the method was immunoSEQ multiplex PCR. Of some 340,000 clones in the sample, around 87% were seen once. The CDR3 is 15 amino acids. Germline lookup yields CDR1 SGHTA and CDR2 FQGTGA. V gave up 2 bases and J gave up 2 bases; unmatched junction bases: 5. The chain uses TRBV7-3 and TRBJ1-2; 7 nucleotides line up with TRBD1. The sample comprised PBMCs or T cells enriched from blood (not recorded which). The TCR was taken from a woman between 25 and 40 years old who had recovered from COVID-19. CDR3 bases: TGTGCCAGCAGCTTAGGGCAGGGGGGAAACTATGGCTACACCTTC. Translated: CASSLGQGGNYGYTF.